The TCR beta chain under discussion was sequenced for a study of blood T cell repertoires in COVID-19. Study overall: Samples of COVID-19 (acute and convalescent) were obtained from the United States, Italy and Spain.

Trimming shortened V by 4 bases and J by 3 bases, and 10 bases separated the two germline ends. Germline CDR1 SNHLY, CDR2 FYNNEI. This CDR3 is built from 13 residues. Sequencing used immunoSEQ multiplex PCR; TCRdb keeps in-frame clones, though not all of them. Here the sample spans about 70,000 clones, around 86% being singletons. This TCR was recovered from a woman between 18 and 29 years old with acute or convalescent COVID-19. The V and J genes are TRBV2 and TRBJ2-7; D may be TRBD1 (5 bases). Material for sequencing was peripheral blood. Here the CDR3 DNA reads TGTGCCAGCAGTGTACAGGTAAACTACGAGCAGTACTTC. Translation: CASSVQVNYEQYF.